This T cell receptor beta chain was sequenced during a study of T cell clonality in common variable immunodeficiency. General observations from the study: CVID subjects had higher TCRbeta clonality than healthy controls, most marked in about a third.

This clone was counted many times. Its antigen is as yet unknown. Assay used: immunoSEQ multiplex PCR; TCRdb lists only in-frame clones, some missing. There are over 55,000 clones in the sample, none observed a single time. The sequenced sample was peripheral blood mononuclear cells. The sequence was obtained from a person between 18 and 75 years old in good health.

The part of the CDR3 DNA that was read is TGTGCCAGCAGCCAACAGGGACCTGGGGCCAACGTC. This encodes CASSQQGPGANV. The complete CDR3 protein is CASSQQGPGANVLTF. The genes are TRBV7-9 and TRBJ2-6, with D possibly matching TRBD1 (6 bases). The CDR3 end lies 3 residues beyond the end of the read and is filled in from the germline J gene. V was pared by 5 bases and J by 2 bases, with 10 bases between. In germline, CDR1 is SEHNR, CDR2 FQNEAQ (reference sequence). The CDR3 has 15 residues.